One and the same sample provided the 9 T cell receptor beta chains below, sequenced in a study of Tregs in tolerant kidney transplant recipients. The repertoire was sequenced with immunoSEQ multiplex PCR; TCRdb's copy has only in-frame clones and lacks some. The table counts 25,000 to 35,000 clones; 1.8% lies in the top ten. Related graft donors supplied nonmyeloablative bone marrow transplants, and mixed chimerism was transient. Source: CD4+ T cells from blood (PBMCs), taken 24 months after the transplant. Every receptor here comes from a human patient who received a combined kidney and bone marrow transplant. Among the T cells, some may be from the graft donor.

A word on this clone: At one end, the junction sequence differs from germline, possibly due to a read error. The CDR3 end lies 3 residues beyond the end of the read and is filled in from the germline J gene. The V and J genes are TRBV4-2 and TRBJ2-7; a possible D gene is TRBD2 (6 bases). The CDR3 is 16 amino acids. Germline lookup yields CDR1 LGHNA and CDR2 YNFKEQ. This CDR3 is CASSQAAAGPPYEQYF. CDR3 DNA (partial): TGCGCCAGCAGCCAAGCCGCGGCGGGGCCCCCCTACGAG.

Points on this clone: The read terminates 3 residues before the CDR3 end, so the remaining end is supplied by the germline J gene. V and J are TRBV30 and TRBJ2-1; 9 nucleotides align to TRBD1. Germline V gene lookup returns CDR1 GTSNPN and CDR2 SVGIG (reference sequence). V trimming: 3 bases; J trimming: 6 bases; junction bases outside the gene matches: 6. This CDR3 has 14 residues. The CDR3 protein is CAWRDRGGSNEQFF. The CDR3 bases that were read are TGTGCCTGGAGAGACAGGGGGGGCTCCAATGAG.

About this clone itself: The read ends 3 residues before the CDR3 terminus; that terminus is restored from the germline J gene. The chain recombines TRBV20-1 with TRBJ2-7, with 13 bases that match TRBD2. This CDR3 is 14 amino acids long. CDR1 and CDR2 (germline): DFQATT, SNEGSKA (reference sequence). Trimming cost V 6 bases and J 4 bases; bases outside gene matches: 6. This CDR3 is CSAPRLAGGYEQYF. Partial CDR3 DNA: TGCAGTGCACCGCGACTAGCGGGAGGTTACGAG.

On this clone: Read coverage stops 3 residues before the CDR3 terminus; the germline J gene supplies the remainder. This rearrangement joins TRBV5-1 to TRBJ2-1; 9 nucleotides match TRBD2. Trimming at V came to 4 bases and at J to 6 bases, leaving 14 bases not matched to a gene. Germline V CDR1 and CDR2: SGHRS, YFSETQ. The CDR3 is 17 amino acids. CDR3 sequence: CASSLIWREGRRNEQFF. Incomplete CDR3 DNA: TGCGCCAGCAGCCTGATCTGGCGGGAGGGCCGCCGCAATGAG.

Partial CDR3 DNA: TGTGCCAGTAGTACCCGGACAGAAGCTAACTATGGC. The encoded protein is CASSTRTEANYG. The CDR3 reads in full as CASSTRTEANYGYTF. The chain couples TRBV19 to TRBJ1-2; TRBD1 might be the D (6 bases). The DNA ends 3 residues before the CDR3 does, and the rest of the CDR3 is filled in from the germline J gene. Germline V CDR1 and CDR2: LNHDA, SQIVND (reference sequence). This CDR3 is 15 amino acids long. Trimming took off 4 bases at V and 0 bases at J, with 12 bases between the two ends. The full variable domain, completed using reference TRBV19 and TRBJ1-2, is DGGITQSPKYLFRKEGQNVTLSCEQNLNHDAMYWYRQDPGQGLRLIYYSQIVNDFQKGDIAEGYSVSREKKESFPLTVTSAQKNPTAFYLCASSTRTEANYGYTFGSGTRLTVV.

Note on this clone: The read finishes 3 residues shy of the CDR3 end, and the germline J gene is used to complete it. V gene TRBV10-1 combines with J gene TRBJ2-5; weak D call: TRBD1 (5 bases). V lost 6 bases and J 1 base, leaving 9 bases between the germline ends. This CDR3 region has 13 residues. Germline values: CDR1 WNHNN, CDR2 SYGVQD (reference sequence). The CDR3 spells CASSPGIQETQYF. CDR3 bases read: TGCGCCAGCAGCCCAGGGATCCAAGAGACC.

This CDR3 reads CASRGTGTTYEQYF. The part of the CDR3 DNA that was read is TGTGCCAGTCGAGGGACAGGAACGACCTACGAG. This chain links TRBV19 with TRBJ2-7, with 8 bases fitting TRBD1. The CDR3 end falls 3 residues outside the read, so it is completed with the germline J gene. V lost 8 bases to trimming and J lost 2 bases; unmatched junction nucleotides: 8. CDR1 LNHDA and CDR2 SQIVND come from the germline V gene (reference sequence). The CDR3 totals 14 residues.

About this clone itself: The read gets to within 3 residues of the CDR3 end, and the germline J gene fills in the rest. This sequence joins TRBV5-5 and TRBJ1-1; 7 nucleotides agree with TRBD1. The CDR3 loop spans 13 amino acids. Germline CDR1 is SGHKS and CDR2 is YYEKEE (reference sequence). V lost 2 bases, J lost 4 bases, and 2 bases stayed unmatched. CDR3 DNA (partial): TGTGCCAGCAGCTTTAGGGGGCTCACTGAA. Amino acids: CASSFRGLTE. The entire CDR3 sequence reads CASSFRGLTEAFF.

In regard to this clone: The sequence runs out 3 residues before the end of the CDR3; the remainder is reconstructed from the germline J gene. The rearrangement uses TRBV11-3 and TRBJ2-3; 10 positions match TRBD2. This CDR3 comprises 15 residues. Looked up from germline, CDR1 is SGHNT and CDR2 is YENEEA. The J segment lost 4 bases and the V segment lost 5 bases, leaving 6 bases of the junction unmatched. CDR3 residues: CASSPSGRAADTQYF. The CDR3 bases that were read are TGTGCCAGCAGCCCCAGCGGGAGGGCCGCAGATACG.